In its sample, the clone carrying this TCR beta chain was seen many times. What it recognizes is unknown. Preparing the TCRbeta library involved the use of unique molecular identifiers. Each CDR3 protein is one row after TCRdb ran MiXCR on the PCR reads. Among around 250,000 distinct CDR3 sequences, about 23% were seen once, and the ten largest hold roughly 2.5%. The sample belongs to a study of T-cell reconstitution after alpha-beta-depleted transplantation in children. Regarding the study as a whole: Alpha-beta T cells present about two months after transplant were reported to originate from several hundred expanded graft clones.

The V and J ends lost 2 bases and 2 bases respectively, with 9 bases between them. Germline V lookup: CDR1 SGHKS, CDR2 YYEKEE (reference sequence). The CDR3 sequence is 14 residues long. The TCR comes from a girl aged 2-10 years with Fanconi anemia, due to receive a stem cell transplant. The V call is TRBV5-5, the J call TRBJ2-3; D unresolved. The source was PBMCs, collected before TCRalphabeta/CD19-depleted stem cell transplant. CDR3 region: CASSFVADTDTQYF. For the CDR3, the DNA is TGTGCCAGCAGCTTTGTTGCGGACACAGATACGCAGTATTTT.